A single sample gave rise to the 27 T cell receptor beta chains below, sequenced in a study of long-term antiretroviral therapy in people with HIV. Survey level was the resolution at which the v3.0 immunoSEQ assay ran. Sequenced by immunoSEQ multiplex PCR; TCRdb stores in-frame clones only, minus some. The data contain 20,000 to 30,000 clones, under 90% of them singletons. This material consisted of unsorted PBMCs, taken at the start of antiretroviral therapy, before treatment. The receptors shown here come from a woman aged 18-29 years with HIV.

The genes are TRBV7-3 and TRBJ1-1; D is undetermined. The CDR3 runs 13 residues. Trimming shortened V by 1 base and J by 1 base, and 4 bases separated the two germline ends. Per germline, CDR1 SGHTA and CDR2 FQGTGA. The CDR3 reads CASSLISNTEAFF. CDR3 sequence (DNA): TGTGCCAGCAGCTTAATTTCGAACACTGAAGCTTTCTTT.

The V gene is TRBV6-4, the J gene TRBJ2-1; D tentatively fits TRBD1 or TRBD2 (5 bases each). The CDR3 consists of 13 residues. Germline values: CDR1 MRHNA, CDR2 SNTAGT. V lost 2 bases and J 10 bases, leaving 12 bases between the germline ends. The CDR3 region is CASSDAHRDEQFF. CDR3 nucleotide sequence: TGTGCCAGCAGTGACGCGCACCGGGACGAGCAGTTCTTC.

In this sample, this clone turned up once. This chain joins TRBV5-1 and TRBJ2-3; 12 bases align to TRBD1. This CDR3 is 17 amino acids long. CDR1 SGHRS and CDR2 YFSETQ come from the germline V gene. J gave up 0 bases and V 2 bases, and 4 bases lay outside the gene matches. The CDR3 DNA follows: TGCGCCAGCAGCTTACAGGGACAGGGGGCTAGCACAGATACGCAGTATTTT. Translated, it gives CASSLQGQGASTDTQYF.

V usage is TRBV5-1 and J usage is TRBJ1-1, with D perhaps TRBD1 (6 bases). The CDR3 sequence is 15 residues long. The V end was cut by 0 bases, the J end by 5 bases, with 14 bases between. Germline CDR1 reads SGHRS; CDR2 reads YFSETQ. The CDR3 spells CASSLGPGTNTEAFF. In nucleotides, the CDR3 is TGCGCCAGCAGCTTGGGCCCCGGGACAAATACTGAAGCTTTCTTT.

The chain uses TRBV4-3 and TRBJ2-2; possible D gene TRBD2, 5 bases. Trimming shortened V by 3 bases and J by 1 base, and 15 bases separated the two germline ends. Germline V gives CDR1 LGHNA, CDR2 YSLEER. This CDR3 contains 17 residues. CDR3: CASSHIFTGENTGELFF. CDR3 coding DNA: TGCGCCAGCAGCCACATTTTTACCGGGGAGAACACCGGGGAGCTGTTTTTT.

The rearrangement links TRBV27 to TRBJ1-5, with TRBD1 matching over 8 bases. The germline gives CDR1 MNHEY, CDR2 SMNVEV (reference sequence). The CDR3 runs to 14 residues. After removal of 5 bases from V and 6 bases from J, the junction contained 6 bases not matched to a gene. The CDR3 sequence is CASSLDRGGQPQHF. The CDR3 DNA reads as TGTGCCAGCAGTCTCGACAGGGGAGGTCAGCCCCAGCATTTT.

The genes are TRBV9 and TRBJ1-1; no clear D. The CDR3 runs 14 residues. Germline CDR1 reads SGDLS; CDR2 reads YYNGEE. V dropped 0 bases and J dropped 4 bases, with 10 bases sitting between them. The CDR3 nucleotides read TGTGCCAGCAGCGTAGACGGGGATAGCACTGAAGCTTTCTTT. This sequence encodes CASSVDGDSTEAFF.

This clone occurred a few times. J is TRBJ1-2 and V is TRBV15; D is ambiguous. From germline, CDR1 is LNHNV and CDR2 YYDKDF (reference sequence). The V end lost 3 bases, the J end lost 4 bases, and 12 bases lay between the germline ends. CDR3 length equals 14 residues. The CDR3 spells CATSSPGEGYGYTF. The CDR3 bases are TGTGCCACCAGCAGCCCCGGGGAGGGCTATGGCTACACCTTC.

The chain links TRBV7-8 to TRBJ1-4, with a possible D match to TRBD1 (6 bases). Trimming took 3 bases from V and 7 from J, leaving 9 bases between them. CDR1 SGHVS and CDR2 FQNEAQ come from the germline V gene. CDR3 length: 13 residues. The CDR3 sequence is CASSLGTSEKLFF. The CDR3 nucleotides read TGTGCCAGCAGCTTGGGGACAAGTGAAAAACTGTTTTTT.

The V and J genes are TRBV9 and TRBJ2-1, with D possibly TRBD2 on 5 matching bases. From germline, CDR1 is SGDLS and CDR2 YYNGEE. The CDR3 sequence is 16 residues long. With 0 bases removed from V and 0 bases from J, the gap between germline ends came to 10 bases. The CDR3 nucleotides read TGTGCCAGCAGCGTAGGGATCCTAGCCTCCTACAATGAGCAGTTCTTC. This encodes CASSVGILASYNEQFF.

The V and J genes are TRBV2 and TRBJ2-7; 10 bases fit TRBD2. After removal of 0 bases from V and 1 base from J, the junction contained 6 bases not matched to a gene. CDR1 is SNHLY, CDR2 FYNNEI, per germline. The CDR3 contains 17 residues. The CDR3 here is CASSEAPPSGGSYEQYF. The CDR3 DNA reads TGTGCCAGCAGTGAAGCCCCTCCTAGCGGGGGATCCTACGAGCAGTACTTC.

This clone was seen a single time. The rearrangement links TRBV2 to TRBJ1-1, with D tentatively TRBD1 (6 bases). Germline CDR1 and CDR2: SNHLY and FYNNEI. The CDR3 is made up of 14 amino acids. V dropped 7 bases and J dropped 5 bases, with 17 bases sitting between them. The CDR3 sequence is CASMTLGGGTEAFF. In DNA, the CDR3 is TGTGCCAGCATGACCCTTGGGGGCGGGACTGAAGCTTTCTTT. Looking up the rest from reference TRBV2 and TRBJ1-1 gives the full variable domain: EPEVTQTPSHQVTQMGQEVILRCVPISNHLYFYWYRQILGQKVEFLVSFYNNEISEKSEIFDDQFSVERPDGSNFTLKIRSTKLEDSAMYFCASMTLGGGTEAFFGQGTRLTVV.

This clone was recorded a few times. The rearrangement uses TRBV7-9 and TRBJ1-6, with TRBD1 matching 7 bases. J was trimmed by 8 bases and V by 5 bases; bases with no gene match: 9. CDR3 length: 15 residues. CDR1 is SEHNR, CDR2 FQNEAQ, per germline (reference sequence). CDR3 loop: CASSTSGQIDSPLHF. In nucleotides, the CDR3 is TGTGCCAGCAGCACATCGGGACAGATAGATTCACCCCTCCACTTT.

The CDR3 reads CASRSTWGGAGDTEAFF. CDR3 nucleotides: TGTGCCAGCAGGTCTACTTGGGGGGGCGCGGGCGACACTGAAGCTTTCTTT. The V and J genes are TRBV28 and TRBJ1-1; tentative D call: TRBD1 (6 bases). This CDR3 region has 17 residues. The V end was cut by 6 bases, the J end by 3 bases, with 23 bases between. Germline CDR1 MDHEN, CDR2 SYDVKM.

The J gene is TRBJ1-4, the V gene TRBV9; D is uncertain. Germline V gene data show CDR1 as SGDLS and CDR2 as YYNGEE. V was pared by 3 bases and J by 5 bases, with 8 bases between. The CDR3 covers 13 residues. DNA of the CDR3: TGTGCCAGCAGCGACAGCGCCAATGAAAAACTGTTTTTT. Its translation is CASSDSANEKLFF.

The chain employs TRBV6-6 and TRBJ1-4; D unresolved. Germline CDR1 and CDR2: MNHNY and SVGAGI (reference sequence). V lost 8 bases and J 4 bases, leaving 14 bases between the germline ends. The CDR3 spans 14 residues. As DNA, the CDR3 is TGTGCCAGCTCGGCCCCAGGATATAATGAAAAACTGTTTTTT. Its translation: CASSAPGYNEKLFF.

The genes are TRBV7-9 and TRBJ1-2; no definite D call. CDR1 SEHNR and CDR2 FQNEAQ come from the germline V gene (reference sequence). The CDR3 is 13 residues long. The V and J ends lost 5 bases and 6 bases respectively, with 13 bases between them. The CDR3 here is CASSIPGGHGYTF. The DNA of the CDR3 is TGTGCCAGCAGCATACCGGGCGGGCATGGCTACACCTTC.

This rearrangement joins TRBV6-6 to TRBJ2-7, with 8 bases aligning to TRBD2. The CDR3 is 16 amino acids. CDR1 MNHNY and CDR2 SVGAGI come from the germline V gene (reference sequence). The junction had 15 bases not matched to a gene; V was cut back by 2 bases and J by 9 bases. CDR3 amino acids: CASSYDRLASPHGQYF. CDR3 DNA: TGTGCCAGCAGTTACGATCGACTAGCGTCTCCGCACGGGCAGTACTTC.

The gene calls are TRBV27 and TRBJ1-4, with TRBD1 identical over 7 bases. V trimming: 2 bases; J trimming: 7 bases; junction bases outside the gene matches: 4. Germline V lookup: CDR1 MNHEY, CDR2 SMNVEV (reference sequence). The CDR3 is 14 residues long. The CDR3 DNA reads TGTGCCAGCAGTTTAAGGCAGGGGGGTGAAAAACTGTTTTTT. Its protein is CASSLRQGGEKLFF.

The rearrangement joins TRBV5-6 to TRBJ1-1; D is ambiguous. The CDR3 extends over 15 amino acids. Trimming cost V 0 bases and J 3 bases, with 12 bases left between them. Germline CDR1 and CDR2: SGHDT and YYEEEE. The DNA for the CDR3 is TGTGCCAGCAGCTTGGCGGCAGGCGGGTACACTGAAGCTTTCTTT. This translates into CASSLAAGGYTEAFF. The variable domain in full, with the rest retrieved from reference TRBV5-6 and TRBJ1-1, is DAGVTQSPTHLIKTRGQQVTLRCSPKSGHDTVSWYQQALGQGPQFIFQYYEEEERQRGNFPDRFSGHQFPNYSSELNVNALLLGDSALYLCASSLAAGGYTEAFFGQGTRLTVV.

A few counts support this clone. CDR3 in amino acids: CASLGQDQPQHF. The CDR3 DNA reads TGTGCCAGCCTGGGACAGGATCAGCCCCAGCATTTT. The genes are TRBV2 and TRBJ1-5; 8 nucleotides line up with TRBD1. Per the germline V gene, CDR1 is SNHLY and CDR2 is FYNNEI. This CDR3 is built from 12 residues. Losses at the gene ends were 8 bases for V and 5 bases for J; bases not matched to a gene: 2.

This clone was counted once. The rearrangement uses TRBV9 and TRBJ2-5; 14 bases are shared with TRBD2. V lost 3 bases to trimming and J lost 4 bases; unmatched junction nucleotides: 5. The germline gives CDR1 SGDLS, CDR2 YYNGEE. This CDR3 is built from 16 residues. The CDR3 loop reads CASSASGLAGVETQYF. CDR3 DNA sequence: TGTGCCAGCAGCGCCTCGGGACTAGCGGGGGTAGAGACCCAGTACTTC.

This clone was picked up one time. V is TRBV6-5 and J is TRBJ2-3; maybe TRBD2 (7 bases). V was pared by 7 bases and J by 3 bases, with 14 bases between. The CDR3 sequence is 14 residues long. Germline V gives CDR1 MNHEY, CDR2 SVGAGI. The CDR3 bases are TGTGCCAGCACCTCGGGGGGCCGAACAGATACGCAGTATTTT. Translation gives CASTSGGRTDTQYF.

The V and J genes are TRBV2 and TRBJ2-1; weak D call: TRBD1 (6 bases). V lost 5 bases, J lost 2 bases, and 13 bases lay in between. This CDR3 is 15 amino acids long. Germline CDR1 SNHLY, CDR2 FYNNEI. The CDR3 reads CASSPGAPAYNEQFF. In DNA form, the CDR3 reads TGTGCCAGCAGTCCAGGGGCCCCTGCCTACAATGAGCAGTTCTTC.

The J gene is TRBJ2-7, the V gene TRBV6-5; 9 bases match TRBD1. J lost 1 base, V lost 6 bases, and 7 bases had no gene match. Germline V gene sequence: CDR1 MNHEY, CDR2 SVGAGI. This CDR3 contains 15 residues. CDR3 coding DNA: TGTGCCAGCAGCACCGGGACAGGGCTGTCCTACGAGCAGTACTTC. Translation: CASSTGTGLSYEQYF.

This clone was detected a few times. V usage is TRBV6-5 and J usage is TRBJ1-3; 9 bases fit TRBD1. J lost 1 base, V lost 6 bases, and 4 bases had no gene match. Looked up from germline, CDR1 is MNHEY and CDR2 is SVGAGI. The CDR3 totals 15 residues. The CDR3, as DNA: TGTGCCAGCAGCCGGGACAGGGATTCTGGAAACACCATATATTTT. Amino acid sequence: CASSRDRDSGNTIYF.

The V gene is TRBV19, the J gene TRBJ1-4, with unresolved D. The CDR3 has 15 amino acids. The germline V gene has CDR1 LNHDA and CDR2 SQIVND (reference sequence). Trimming removed 0 bases at V and 8 bases at J, with 13 bases between. The CDR3 region has the DNA TGTGCCAGTAGTATAGATAACTTTTTCGGGGAAAAACTGTTTTTT. It translates to CASSIDNFFGEKLFF.